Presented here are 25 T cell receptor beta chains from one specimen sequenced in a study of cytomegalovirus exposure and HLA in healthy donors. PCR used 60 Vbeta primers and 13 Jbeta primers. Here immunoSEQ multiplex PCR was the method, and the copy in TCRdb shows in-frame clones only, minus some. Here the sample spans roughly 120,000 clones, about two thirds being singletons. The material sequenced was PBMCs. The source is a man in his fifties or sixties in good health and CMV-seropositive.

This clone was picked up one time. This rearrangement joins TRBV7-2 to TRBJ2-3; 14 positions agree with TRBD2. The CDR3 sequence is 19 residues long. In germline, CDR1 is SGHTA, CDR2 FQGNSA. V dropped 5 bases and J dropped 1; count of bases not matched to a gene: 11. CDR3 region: CASSQSRLAGGPGTDTQYF. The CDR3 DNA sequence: TGTGCCAGCAGCCAAAGTCGACTAGCGGGGGGGCCCGGCACAGATACGCAGTATTTT.

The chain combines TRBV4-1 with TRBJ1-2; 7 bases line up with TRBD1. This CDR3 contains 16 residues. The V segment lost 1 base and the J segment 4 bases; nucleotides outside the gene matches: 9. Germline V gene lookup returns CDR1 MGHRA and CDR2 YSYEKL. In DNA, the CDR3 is TGCGCCAGCAGCCAAGGTGCTGGGGGGACAGCCTATGGCTACACCTTC. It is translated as CASSQGAGGTAYGYTF.

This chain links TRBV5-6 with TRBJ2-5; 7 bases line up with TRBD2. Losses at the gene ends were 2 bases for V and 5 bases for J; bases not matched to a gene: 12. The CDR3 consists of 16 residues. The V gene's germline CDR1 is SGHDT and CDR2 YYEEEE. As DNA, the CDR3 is TGTGCCAGCAGCTTTTGGGGCGGGGGAGGACGCGAGACCCAGTACTTC. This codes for CASSFWGGGGRETQYF.

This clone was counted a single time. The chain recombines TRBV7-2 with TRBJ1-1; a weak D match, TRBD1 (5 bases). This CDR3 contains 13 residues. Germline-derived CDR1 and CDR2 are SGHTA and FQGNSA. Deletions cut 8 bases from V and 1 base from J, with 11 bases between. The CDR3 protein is CASRRQTNTEAFF. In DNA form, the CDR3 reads TGTGCCAGCCGCAGACAGACGAACACTGAAGCTTTCTTT. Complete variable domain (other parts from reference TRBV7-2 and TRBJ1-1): GAGVSQSPSNKVTEKGKDVELRCDPISGHTALYWYRQSLGQGLEFLIYFQGNSAPDKSGLPSDRFSAERTGGSVSTLTIQRTQQEDSAVYLCASRRQTNTEAFFGQGTRLTVV.

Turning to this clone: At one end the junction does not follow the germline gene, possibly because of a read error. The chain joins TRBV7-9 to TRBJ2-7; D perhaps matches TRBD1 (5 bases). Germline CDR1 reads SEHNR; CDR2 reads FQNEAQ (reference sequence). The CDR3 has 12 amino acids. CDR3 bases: TGTTCCAGCAGCTTGGTCAGGGACGAGCAGTACTTC. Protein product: CSSSLVRDEQYF.

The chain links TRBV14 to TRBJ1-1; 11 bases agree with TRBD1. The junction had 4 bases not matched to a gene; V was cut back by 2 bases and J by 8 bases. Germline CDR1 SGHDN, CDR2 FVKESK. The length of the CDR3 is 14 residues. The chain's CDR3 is CASSQQRTGGEAFF. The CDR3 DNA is TGTGCCAGCAGCCAACAAAGGACAGGGGGCGAAGCTTTCTTT. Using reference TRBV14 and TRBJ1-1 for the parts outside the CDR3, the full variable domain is EAGVTQFPSHSVIEKGQTVTLRCDPISGHDNLYWYRRVMGKEIKFLLHFVKESKQDESGMPNNRFLAERTGGTYSTLKVQPAELEDSGVYFCASSQQRTGGEAFFGQGTRLTVV.

CDR3 DNA sequence: TGTGCCACCAGCAGAGATCTAGCGGTTAGCACAGATACGCAGTATTTT. Residues: CATSRDLAVSTDTQYF. This chain connects TRBV15 to TRBJ2-3; 7 nucleotides agree with TRBD2. CDR1 is LNHNV, CDR2 YYDKDF, per germline (reference sequence). V was clipped by 0 bases and J by 0 bases; unmatched bases: 3. This CDR3 is built from 16 residues. Supplemented by reference TRBV15 and TRBJ2-3, the full variable domain reads DAMVIQNPRYQVTQFGKPVTLSCSQTLNHNVMYWYQQKSSQAPKLLFHYYDKDFNNEADTPDNFQSRRPNTSFCFLDIRSPGLGDTAMYLCATSRDLAVSTDTQYFGPGTRLTVL.

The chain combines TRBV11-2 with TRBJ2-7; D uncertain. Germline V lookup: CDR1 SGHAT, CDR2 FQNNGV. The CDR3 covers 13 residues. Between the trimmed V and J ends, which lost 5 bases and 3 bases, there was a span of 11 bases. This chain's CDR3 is CASSAASHYEQYF. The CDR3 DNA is TGTGCCAGCAGCGCCGCGTCCCACTACGAGCAGTACTTC.

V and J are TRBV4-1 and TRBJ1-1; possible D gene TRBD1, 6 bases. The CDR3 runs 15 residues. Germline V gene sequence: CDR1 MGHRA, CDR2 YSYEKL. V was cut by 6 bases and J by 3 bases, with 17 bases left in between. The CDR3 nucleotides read TGCGCCAGCAGACAGGGTGGAGTAATCGACACTGAAGCTTTCTTT. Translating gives CASRQGGVIDTEAFF.

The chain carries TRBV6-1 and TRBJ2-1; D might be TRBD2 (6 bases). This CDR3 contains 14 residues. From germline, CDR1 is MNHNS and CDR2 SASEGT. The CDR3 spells CATLRGNSDNEQFF. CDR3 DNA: TGTGCAACACTACGGGGGAATTCGGACAATGAGCAGTTCTTC.

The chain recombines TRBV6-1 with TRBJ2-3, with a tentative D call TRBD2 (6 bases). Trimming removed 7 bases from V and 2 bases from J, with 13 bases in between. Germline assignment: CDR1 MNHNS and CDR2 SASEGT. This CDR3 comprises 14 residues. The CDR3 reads CASKAGVNTDTQYF. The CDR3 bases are TGTGCCAGCAAAGCGGGCGTTAACACAGATACGCAGTATTTT.

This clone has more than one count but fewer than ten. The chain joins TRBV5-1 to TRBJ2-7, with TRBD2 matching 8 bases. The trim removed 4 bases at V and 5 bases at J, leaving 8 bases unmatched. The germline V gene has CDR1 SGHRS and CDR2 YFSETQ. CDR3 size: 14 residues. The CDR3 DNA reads TGCGCCAGCAGCCCCCGGGGGGGGGCGGACGAGCAGTACTTC. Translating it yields CASSPRGGADEQYF.

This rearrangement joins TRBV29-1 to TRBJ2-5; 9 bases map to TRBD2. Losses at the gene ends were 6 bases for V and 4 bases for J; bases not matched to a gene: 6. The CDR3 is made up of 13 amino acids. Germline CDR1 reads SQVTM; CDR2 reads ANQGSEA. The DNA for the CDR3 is TGCAGCGTCTTACAACTAGCGGGAGAGACCCAGTACTTC. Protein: CSVLQLAGETQYF.

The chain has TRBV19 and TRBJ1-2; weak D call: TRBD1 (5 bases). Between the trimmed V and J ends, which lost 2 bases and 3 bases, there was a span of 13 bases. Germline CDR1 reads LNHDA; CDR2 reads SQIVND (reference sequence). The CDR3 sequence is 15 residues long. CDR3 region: CASSIPQGVYYGYTF. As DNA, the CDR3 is TGTGCCAGTAGTATACCTCAAGGGGTTTACTATGGCTACACCTTC.

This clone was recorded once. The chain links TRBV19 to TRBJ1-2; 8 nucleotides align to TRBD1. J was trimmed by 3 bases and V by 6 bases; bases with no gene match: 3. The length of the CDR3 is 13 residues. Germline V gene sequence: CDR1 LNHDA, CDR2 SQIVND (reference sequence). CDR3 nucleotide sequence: TGTGCCAGTAGGCCGACAGGGGACTATGGCTACACCTTC. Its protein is CASRPTGDYGYTF.

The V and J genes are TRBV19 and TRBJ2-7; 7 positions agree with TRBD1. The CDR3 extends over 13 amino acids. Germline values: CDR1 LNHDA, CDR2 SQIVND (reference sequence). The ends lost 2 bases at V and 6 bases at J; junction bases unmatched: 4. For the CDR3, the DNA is TGTGCCAGTAGTATACAGGGGGTCGGCGAGCAGTACTTC. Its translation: CASSIQGVGEQYF.

The CDR3 bases are TGCGCCAGCAGCCAAGAGTCGAGGACAGTAATAGGTGGCTACACCTTC. Encoded protein: CASSQESRTVIGGYTF. This chain joins TRBV4-1 and TRBJ1-2; TRBD1 is a possible D gene (6 bases). There are 16 residues in the CDR3. Germline lookup yields CDR1 MGHRA and CDR2 YSYEKL. V gave up 0 bases and J gave up 7 bases, with 18 bases separating them.

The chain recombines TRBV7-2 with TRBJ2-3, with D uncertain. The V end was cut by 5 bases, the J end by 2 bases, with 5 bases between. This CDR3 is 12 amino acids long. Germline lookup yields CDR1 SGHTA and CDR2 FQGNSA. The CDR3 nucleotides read TGTGCCAGCAGCCCTTACACAGATACGCAGTATTTT. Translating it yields CASSPYTDTQYF.

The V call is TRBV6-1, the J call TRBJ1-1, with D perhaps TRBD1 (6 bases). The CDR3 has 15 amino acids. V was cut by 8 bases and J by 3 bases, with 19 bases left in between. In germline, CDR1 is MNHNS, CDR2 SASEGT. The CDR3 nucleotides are TGTGCCAGCGAAAAATTGTCAGGGGCCTACACTGAAGCTTTCTTT. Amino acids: CASEKLSGAYTEAFF.

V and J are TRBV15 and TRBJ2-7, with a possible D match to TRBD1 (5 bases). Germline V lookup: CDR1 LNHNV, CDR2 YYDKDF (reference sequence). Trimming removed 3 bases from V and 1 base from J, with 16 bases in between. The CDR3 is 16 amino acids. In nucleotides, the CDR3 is TGTGCCACCAGCAGGGATTGGACATCAACTTCCTACGAGCAGTACTTC. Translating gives CATSRDWTSTSYEQYF.

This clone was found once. CDR3 region: CASSHRGWGDETQYF. The CDR3 DNA reads as TGTGCCAGCAGCCACCGGGGCTGGGGGGATGAGACCCAGTACTTC. V gene TRBV13 combines with J gene TRBJ2-5; tentatively, D is TRBD2 (6 bases). This CDR3 is 15 amino acids long. V gave up 5 bases and J gave up 5 bases, with 18 bases separating them. Germline V lookup: CDR1 PRHDT, CDR2 FYEKMQ (reference sequence).

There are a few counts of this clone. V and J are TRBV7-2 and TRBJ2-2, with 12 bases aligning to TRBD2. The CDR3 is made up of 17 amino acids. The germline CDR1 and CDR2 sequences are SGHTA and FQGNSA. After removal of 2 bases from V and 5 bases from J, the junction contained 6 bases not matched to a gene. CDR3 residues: CASSLSLAGGPTGELFF. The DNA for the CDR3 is TGTGCCAGCAGCTTATCTCTAGCGGGGGGGCCTACCGGGGAGCTGTTTTTT.

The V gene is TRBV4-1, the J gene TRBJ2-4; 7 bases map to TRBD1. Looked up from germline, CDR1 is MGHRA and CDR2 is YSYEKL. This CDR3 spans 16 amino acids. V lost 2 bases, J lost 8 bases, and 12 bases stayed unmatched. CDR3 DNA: TGCGCCAGCAGCCAATCCCTATCGACAGGGTCGGACATTCAGTACTTC. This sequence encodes CASSQSLSTGSDIQYF.

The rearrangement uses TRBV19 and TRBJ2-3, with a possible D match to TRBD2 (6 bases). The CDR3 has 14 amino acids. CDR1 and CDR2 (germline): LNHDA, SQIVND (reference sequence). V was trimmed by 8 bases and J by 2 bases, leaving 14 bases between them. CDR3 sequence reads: CASEEGINTDTQYF. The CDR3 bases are TGTGCCAGTGAGGAGGGGATAAACACAGATACGCAGTATTTT.

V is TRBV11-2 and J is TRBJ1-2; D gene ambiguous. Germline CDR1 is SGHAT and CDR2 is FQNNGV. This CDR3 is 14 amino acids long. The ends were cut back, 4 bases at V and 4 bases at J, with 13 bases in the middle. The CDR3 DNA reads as TGTGCCAGCAGCTCGGGTAGCTATGGCTATGGCTACACCTTC. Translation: CASSSGSYGYGYTF. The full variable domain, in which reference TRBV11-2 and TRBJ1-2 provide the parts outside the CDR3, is EAGVAQSPRYKIIEKRQSVAFWCNPISGHATLYWYQQILGQGPKLLIQFQNNGVVDDSQLPKDRFSAERLKGVDSTLKIQPAKLEDSAVYLCASSSGSYGYGYTFGSGTRLTVV.